Below are 10 T cell receptor beta chains sequenced from a single sample in a study of T cell responses to AZD1222 COVID-19 vaccine listed by TCRdb under 2021. In light of the paper, this sample's time point label describes: baseline before first vaccination. Library method: the immunoSEQ multiplex PCR assay. This is the immuneACCESS table as TCRdb keeps it, with only in-frame sequences that have V and J called. A part of the clones is gone; compared with another copy, unresolved V genes explain less than half, and the rest is unexplained. Across this sample there are 150,000 to 200,000 clones, with about 92% seen only once. Roughly 2.5% of the sample is held by the ten biggest clonotypes. The material was peripheral blood, obtained on day 0 of AZD1222 vaccination. The receptors come from an adult in good health.

The CDR3, as DNA: TGCGCCAGCAGCTTCGGCGGGACGGGGGCTTTCTTT. Protein: CASSFGGTGAFF. The chain joins TRBV5-1 to TRBJ1-1, with TRBD1 as a possible D gene (5 bases). V lost 2 bases and J 11 bases, leaving 13 bases between the germline ends. The CDR3 is 12 amino acids. Germline V gene sequence: CDR1 SGHRS, CDR2 YFSETQ. The whole variable domain, remainder taken from reference TRBV5-1 and TRBJ1-1, is KAGVTQTPRYLIKTRGQQVTLSCSPISGHRSVSWYQQTPGQGLQFLFEYFSETQRNKGNFPGRFSGRQFSNSRSEMNVSTLELGDSALYLCASSFGGTGAFFGQGTRLTVV.

The rearrangement uses TRBV3-1 (or the pseudogene TRBV3-2) and TRBJ1-1; D remains ambiguous. From germline, CDR1 is LGHDT and CDR2 YNNKEL (reference sequence). The ends were cut back, 0 bases at V and 3 bases at J, with 5 bases in the middle. The length of the CDR3 is 13 residues. CDR3 coding DNA: TGTGCCAGCAGCCAAGAGCAGTACACTGAAGCTTTCTTT. It translates to CASSQEQYTEAFF.

This clone was counted once. The rearrangement uses TRBV5-4 and TRBJ2-2; a possible D gene is TRBD2 (6 bases). Trimming cost V 2 bases and J 4 bases, with 9 bases left between them. CDR1 and CDR2 from the germline V gene are SGHNT and YYREEE (reference sequence). The length of the CDR3 is 14 residues. CDR3 protein: CASSFSGSTGELFF. CDR3 DNA sequence: TGTGCCAGCAGCTTTAGCGGATCCACCGGGGAGCTGTTTTTT.

This clone has just a few counts. The rearrangement uses TRBV29-1 and TRBJ2-3, with a tentative D call TRBD2 (7 bases). V gave up 4 bases and J gave up 2 bases, with 19 bases separating them. The germline gives CDR1 SQVTM, CDR2 ANQGSEA. CDR3 length equals 16 residues. The CDR3 DNA reads as TGCAGCGTTGGGACATCCAGGGGAGGGTACACAGATACGCAGTATTTT. As protein: CSVGTSRGGYTDTQYF.

The chain combines TRBV29-1 with TRBJ2-5; unclear D gene. The germline V and J ends were trimmed by 1 base and 7 bases, with 7 bases remaining between them. Germline values: CDR1 SQVTM, CDR2 ANQGSEA. The CDR3 is 11 residues long. The CDR3, as DNA: TGCAGCGTTGAAGGGGTAGCGACCCAGTACTTC. Translated, it gives CSVEGVATQYF.

The V call is TRBV12-3 or TRBV12-4, the J call TRBJ2-1; D remains ambiguous. The CDR3 is 12 residues long. Trimming cost V 5 bases and J 6 bases, with 8 bases left between them. This CDR3 reads CASSLDFNEQFF. The CDR3 DNA is TGTGCCAGCAGTCTCGACTTCAATGAGCAGTTCTTC.

The chain employs TRBV5-5 and TRBJ1-1; no definite D call. Trimming left V 4 bases short and J 1 base short, with 11 bases between. Germline V gene data show CDR1 as SGHKS and CDR2 as YYEKEE (reference sequence). This CDR3 comprises 14 residues. The CDR3 sequence is CASSPVTENTEAFF. CDR3 bases: TGTGCCAGCAGCCCCGTTACTGAGAACACTGAAGCTTTCTTT.

This chain joins TRBV5-1 and TRBJ2-5; the D is unclear. CDR1 and CDR2 from the germline V gene are SGHRS and YFSETQ. Trimming left V 0 bases short and J 3 bases short, with 9 bases between. The CDR3 length is 14 residues. CDR3 residues: CASSLVSPKETQYF. The CDR3 DNA reads as TGCGCCAGCAGCTTGGTGAGTCCCAAAGAGACCCAGTACTTC.

This clone was observed a few times. The chain links TRBV21-1 to TRBJ1-3; whether TRBD1, the table's D call, matches the DNA was not checked. TRBV21-1 is labeled a pseudogene. The CDR3 is 17 amino acids. Written as DNA, the CDR3 is TGTGCCAGCAGCTCTCCCAGGGTGAACTACTCTGGAAACACCATATATTTT. Translation: CASSSPRVNYSGNTIYF.

The chain couples TRBV12-3 or TRBV12-4 to TRBJ1-2; D is undetermined. Deletions cut 0 bases from V and 8 bases from J, with 7 bases between. The CDR3 consists of 12 residues. The chain's CDR3 is CASSLALGGYTF. CDR3 nucleotide sequence: TGTGCCAGCAGTTTAGCGCTCGGGGGCTACACCTTC.